Below, 6 T cell receptor beta chains from the same sample are listed, as sequenced in a study of blood T cell repertoires in COVID-19. Profiling relied on immunoSEQ multiplex PCR, and the TCRdb table lists in-frame clones only, not all of them. The data show tens of thousands of clones, roughly 80% seen once. Sequences were obtained from peripheral blood. These receptors came from a man aged 65-85 years with COVID-19, enrolled during active disease.

The chain is built from TRBV19 and TRBJ1-5; D unresolved. The germline gives CDR1 LNHDA, CDR2 SQIVND (reference sequence). Between the trimmed V and J ends, which lost 3 bases and 4 bases, there was a span of 13 bases. CDR3 length equals 15 residues. For the CDR3, the DNA is TGTGCCAGTAGTATCTCCACTGCTCAAAATCAGCCCCAGCATTTT. It specifies CASSISTAQNQPQHF.

J is TRBJ1-1 and V is TRBV6-1; D uncertain. CDR1 and CDR2 (germline): MNHNS, SASEGT. The CDR3 consists of 14 residues. Trimming cost V 0 bases and J 7 bases, with 12 bases left between them. This chain's CDR3 is CASSEAGSTFEAFF. In DNA form, the CDR3 reads TGTGCCAGCAGTGAAGCAGGGAGTACATTTGAAGCTTTCTTT.

V usage is TRBV6-2 or TRBV6-3 and J usage is TRBJ1-5; 9 bases map to TRBD1. The CDR3 consists of 16 residues. Per germline, CDR1 MNHEY and CDR2 SVGEGT. V lost 2 bases, J lost 4 bases, and 6 bases stayed unmatched. The CDR3 loop reads CASSYTGGAWNQPQHF. The CDR3 nucleotides read TGTGCCAGCAGTTACACAGGGGGCGCGTGGAATCAGCCCCAGCATTTT.

The chain has TRBV12-3 or TRBV12-4 and TRBJ2-7; the match to TRBD1 covers 8 bases. This CDR3 comprises 11 residues. Unmatched junction bases numbered 3, after V lost 8 bases and J lost 6 bases. Here the CDR3 reads CASRDRGEQYF. CDR3 in DNA: TGTGCCAGCCGTGACAGGGGCGAGCAGTACTTC.

This rearrangement joins TRBV6-1 to TRBJ1-6; D possibly corresponds to TRBD1 (5 bases). This CDR3 has 13 amino acids. V shed 7 bases and J shed 3 bases, with 7 bases lying between them. Germline CDR1 is MNHNS and CDR2 is SASEGT. The CDR3 spells CASTDSYNSPLHF. Written as DNA, the CDR3 is TGTGCCAGCACCGACAGCTATAATTCACCCCTCCACTTT.

The chain is built from TRBV12-3 or TRBV12-4 and TRBJ1-4; D call uncertain. This CDR3 has 12 residues. Trimming took off 8 bases at V and 11 bases at J, with 15 bases between the two ends. Here the CDR3 reads CASATRVRKLFF. The DNA for the CDR3 is TGTGCCAGCGCCACTAGGGTGCGGAAACTGTTTTTT.